Below, one T cell receptor beta chain is given with its context. The V and J ends lost 11 bases and 2 bases, in that order; junction bases with no gene match: 14. The CDR3 loop spans 15 amino acids. The germline gives CDR1 LNHNV, CDR2 YYDKDF (reference sequence). This entry is derived from a study of blood T cell repertoires in COVID-19. The data were produced by immunoSEQ multiplex PCR, yet TCRdb's version contains in-frame clones alone and is incomplete. The table shows approximately 250,000 clones, with 86% occurring only once. This receptor was identified in a man aged 25 to 40 who had recovered from COVID-19. Material for sequencing was peripheral blood. The V call is TRBV15, the J call TRBJ2-7; 8 bases are a match to TRBD2. CDR3 sequence reads: CAVPPFERGTYEQYF. CDR3 coding DNA: TGTGCCGTGCCACCGTTCGAGCGGGGGACCTACGAGCAGTACTTC.